This T cell receptor beta chain was sequenced during a study of blood T cell repertoires in COVID-19. On the study more broadly: Sites across the United States, Italy and Spain contributed samples from acute and convalescent COVID-19.

Original analysis: Estimates of nucleated cell counts were drawn from the amplification of reference gene primers. The assay was immunoSEQ multiplex PCR, and TCRdb's table has in-frame clones only and misses some. That table gives V, J and clone size, and the DNA gave D and trimming. The sample holds approximately 85,000 clones; roughly 87% are singletons and the top ten take around 3%. The length of the CDR3 is 15 residues. Trimming at V came to 6 bases and at J to 5 bases, leaving 12 bases not matched to a gene. Germline V gene sequence: CDR1 SGHTA, CDR2 FQGNSA. The TCR sequence derives from a woman aged 45 to 65 with active or convalescent COVID-19. Sequences were obtained from peripheral blood. This chain uses TRBV7-2 with TRBJ2-7; 8 bases align to TRBD2. CDR3 in amino acids: CASSRSGGTLDEQYF. In DNA form, the CDR3 reads TGTGCCAGCAGTCGGAGCGGGGGCACGCTCGACGAGCAGTACTTC.